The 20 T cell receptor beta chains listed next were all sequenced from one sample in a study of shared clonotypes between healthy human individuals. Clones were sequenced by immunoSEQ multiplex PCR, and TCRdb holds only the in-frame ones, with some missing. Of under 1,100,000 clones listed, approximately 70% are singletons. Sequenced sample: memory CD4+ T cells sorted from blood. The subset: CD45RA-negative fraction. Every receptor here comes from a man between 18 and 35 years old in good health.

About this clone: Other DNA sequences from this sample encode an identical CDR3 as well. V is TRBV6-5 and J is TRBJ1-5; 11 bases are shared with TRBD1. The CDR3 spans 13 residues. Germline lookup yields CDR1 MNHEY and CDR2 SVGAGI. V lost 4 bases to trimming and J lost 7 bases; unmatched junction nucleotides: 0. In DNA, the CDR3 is TGTGCCAGCAGTTGGGACAGGGGGCAGCCCCAGCATTTT. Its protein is CASSWDRGQPQHF.

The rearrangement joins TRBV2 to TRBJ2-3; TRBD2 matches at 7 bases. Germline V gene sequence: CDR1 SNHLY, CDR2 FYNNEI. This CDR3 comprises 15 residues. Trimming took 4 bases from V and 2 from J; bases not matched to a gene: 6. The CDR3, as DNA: TGTGCCAGCAGTGTTATCGGGGGGTACACAGATACGCAGTATTTT. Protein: CASSVIGGYTDTQYF.

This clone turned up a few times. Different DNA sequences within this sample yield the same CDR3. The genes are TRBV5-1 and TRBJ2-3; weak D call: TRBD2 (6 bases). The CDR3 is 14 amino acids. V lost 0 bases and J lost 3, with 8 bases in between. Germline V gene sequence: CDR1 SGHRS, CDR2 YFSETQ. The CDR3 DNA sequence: TGCGCCAGCAGCTTGGGACTAGATACAGATACGCAGTATTTT. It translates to CASSLGLDTDTQYF.

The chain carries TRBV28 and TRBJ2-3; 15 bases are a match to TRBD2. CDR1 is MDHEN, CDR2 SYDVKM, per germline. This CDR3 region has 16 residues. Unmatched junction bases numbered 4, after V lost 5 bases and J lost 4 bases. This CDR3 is CASSLGLAGGADTQYF. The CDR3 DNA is TGTGCCAGCAGTCTAGGACTAGCGGGAGGGGCAGATACGCAGTATTTT. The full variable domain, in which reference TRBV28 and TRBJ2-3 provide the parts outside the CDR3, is DVKVTQSSRYLVKRTGEKVFLECVQDMDHENMFWYRQDPGLGLRLIYFSYDVKMKEKGDIPEGYSVSREKKERFSLILESASTNQTSMYLCASSLGLAGGADTQYFGPGTRLTVL.

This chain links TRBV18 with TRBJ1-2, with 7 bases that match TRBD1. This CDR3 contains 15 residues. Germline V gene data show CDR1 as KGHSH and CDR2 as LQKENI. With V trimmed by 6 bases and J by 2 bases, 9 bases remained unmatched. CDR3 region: CASSRQGSGNYGYTF. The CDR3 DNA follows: TGTGCCAGCTCCCGACAGGGCAGCGGGAACTATGGCTACACCTTC.

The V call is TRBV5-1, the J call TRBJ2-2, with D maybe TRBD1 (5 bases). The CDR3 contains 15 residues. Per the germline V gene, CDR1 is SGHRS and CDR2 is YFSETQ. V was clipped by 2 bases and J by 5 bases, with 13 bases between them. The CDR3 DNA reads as TGCGCCAGCAGCTTAGGGGCAGGGTCTACCGGGGAGCTGTTTTTT. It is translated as CASSLGAGSTGELFF.

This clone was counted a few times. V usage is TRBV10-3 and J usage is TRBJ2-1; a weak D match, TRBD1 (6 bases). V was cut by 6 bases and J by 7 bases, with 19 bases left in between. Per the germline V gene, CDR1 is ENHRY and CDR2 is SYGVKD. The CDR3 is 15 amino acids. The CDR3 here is CAISMTGPMVNEQFF. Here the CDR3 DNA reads TGTGCCATCAGCATGACAGGTCCTATGGTGAATGAGCAGTTCTTC.

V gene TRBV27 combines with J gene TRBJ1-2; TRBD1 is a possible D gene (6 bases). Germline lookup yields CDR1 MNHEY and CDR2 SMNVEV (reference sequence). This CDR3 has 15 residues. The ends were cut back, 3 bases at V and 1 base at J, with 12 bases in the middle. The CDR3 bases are TGTGCCAGCAGTTTTTCGGGGGCGGTTAACTATGGCTACACCTTC. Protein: CASSFSGAVNYGYTF.

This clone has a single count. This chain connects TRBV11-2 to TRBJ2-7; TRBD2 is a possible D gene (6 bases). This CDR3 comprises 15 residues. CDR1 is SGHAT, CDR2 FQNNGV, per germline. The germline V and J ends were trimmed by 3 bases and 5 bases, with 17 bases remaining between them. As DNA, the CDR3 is TGTGCCAGCAGCTTGTTTTCGGGAGTAAGGAACGAGCAGTACTTC. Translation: CASSLFSGVRNEQYF.

CDR3 loop: CSASNGNEQFF. The CDR3 region has the DNA TGCAGTGCTTCGAACGGAAATGAGCAGTTCTTC. V is TRBV20-1 and J is TRBJ2-1; the D is unclear. Trimming pared 5 bases from V and 7 bases from J, leaving 9 bases between. This CDR3 is 11 amino acids long. Looked up from germline, CDR1 is DFQATT and CDR2 is SNEGSKA (reference sequence).

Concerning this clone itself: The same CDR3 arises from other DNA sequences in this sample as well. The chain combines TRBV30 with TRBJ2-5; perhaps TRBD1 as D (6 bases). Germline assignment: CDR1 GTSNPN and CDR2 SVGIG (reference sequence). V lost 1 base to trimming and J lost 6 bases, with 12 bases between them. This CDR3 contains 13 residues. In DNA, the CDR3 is TGTGCCTGGAGTGGAACAGGGCCGAAGACCCAGTACTTC. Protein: CAWSGTGPKTQYF.

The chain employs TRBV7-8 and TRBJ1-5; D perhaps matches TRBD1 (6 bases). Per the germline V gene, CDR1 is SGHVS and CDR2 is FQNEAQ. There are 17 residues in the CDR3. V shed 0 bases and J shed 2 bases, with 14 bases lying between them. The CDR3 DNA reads TGTGCCAGCAGCTTAGCGTTAAACAGGGCGGGCAATCAGCCCCAGCATTTT. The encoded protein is CASSLALNRAGNQPQHF.

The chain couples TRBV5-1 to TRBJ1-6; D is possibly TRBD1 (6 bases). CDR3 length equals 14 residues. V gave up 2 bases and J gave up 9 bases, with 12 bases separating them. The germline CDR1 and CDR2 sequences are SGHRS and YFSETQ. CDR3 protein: CASSFGGEGSPLHF. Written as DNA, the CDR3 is TGCGCCAGCAGCTTCGGGGGCGAGGGTTCACCCCTCCACTTT.

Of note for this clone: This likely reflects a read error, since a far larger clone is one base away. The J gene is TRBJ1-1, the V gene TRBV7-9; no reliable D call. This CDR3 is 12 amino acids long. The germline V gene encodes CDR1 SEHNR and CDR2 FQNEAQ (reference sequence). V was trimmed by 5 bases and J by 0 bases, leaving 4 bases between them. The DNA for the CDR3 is TGTGCCAGCAGCCAGGTGAACACTGAAGCTTTCTTT. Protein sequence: CASSQVNTEAFF.

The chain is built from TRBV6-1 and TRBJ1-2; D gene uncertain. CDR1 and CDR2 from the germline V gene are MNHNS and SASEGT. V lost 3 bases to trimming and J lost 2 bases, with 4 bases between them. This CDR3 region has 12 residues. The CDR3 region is CASSDSNYGYTF. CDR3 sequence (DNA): TGTGCCAGCAGTGACAGCAACTATGGCTACACCTTC.

CDR3 coding DNA: TGTGCCAGCAGCCAAGAGGGGGTTACGAACGAGCAGTACTTC. This encodes CASSQEGVTNEQYF. The chain recombines TRBV5-4 with TRBJ2-7; tentative D call: TRBD1 (6 bases). Trimming stripped 4 bases from V and 5 bases from J, with 16 bases between. Germline V CDR1 and CDR2: SGHNT, YYREEE (reference sequence). The CDR3 has 14 residues.

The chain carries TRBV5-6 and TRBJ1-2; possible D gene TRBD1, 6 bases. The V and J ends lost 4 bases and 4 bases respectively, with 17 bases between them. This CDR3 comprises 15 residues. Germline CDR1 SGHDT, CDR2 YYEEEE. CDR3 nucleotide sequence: TGTGCCAGCAGCCCGTGGGGGTCAGGGGTCTATGGCTACACCTTC. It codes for CASSPWGSGVYGYTF.

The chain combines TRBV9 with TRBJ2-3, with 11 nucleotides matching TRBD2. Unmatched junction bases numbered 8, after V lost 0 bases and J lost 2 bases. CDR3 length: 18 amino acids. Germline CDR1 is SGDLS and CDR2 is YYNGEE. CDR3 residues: CASSVALTSGGITDTQYF. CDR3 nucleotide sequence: TGTGCCAGCAGCGTAGCTCTAACTAGCGGGGGTATCACAGATACGCAGTATTTT.

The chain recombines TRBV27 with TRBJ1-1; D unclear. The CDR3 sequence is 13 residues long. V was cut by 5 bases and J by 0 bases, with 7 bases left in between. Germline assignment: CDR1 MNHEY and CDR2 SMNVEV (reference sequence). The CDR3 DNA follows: TGTGCCAGCAGTCCGAGGTTGAACACTGAAGCTTTCTTT. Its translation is CASSPRLNTEAFF.

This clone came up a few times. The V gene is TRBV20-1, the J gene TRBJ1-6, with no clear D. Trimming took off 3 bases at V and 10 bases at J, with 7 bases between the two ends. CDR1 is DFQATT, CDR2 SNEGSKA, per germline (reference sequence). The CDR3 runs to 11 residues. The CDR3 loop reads CSASETSPLHF. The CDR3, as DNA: TGCAGTGCTAGCGAGACATCACCCCTCCACTTT.